This T cell receptor (beta chain) was recorded in a study of cytomegalovirus exposure and HLA in healthy donors. Broader study findings: Later, an analysis showed that TCR beta chains associated with HLA were more clonally expanded than others that were equally common. Common viral pathogens (according to a later analysis) appeared linked to several of the most significant clusters.

This clone was counted a few times. The antigen is undetermined. It was with 60 Vbeta and 13 Jbeta primers that the PCR ran. The protocol was immunoSEQ multiplex PCR, while the TCRdb copy is restricted to in-frame clones and leaves out a portion. The sample shows some 87,000 clones, under 80% of them seen only once. Material: PBMCs. The TCR sequence derives from a man aged 18 to 35 in good health and CMV-seropositive.

CDR3 protein: CASRGTQGADTQYF. CDR3 nucleotide sequence: TGTGCCAGCAGGGGGACTCAAGGCGCAGATACGCAGTATTTT. The chain links TRBV2 to TRBJ2-3, with D possibly being TRBD2 (6 bases). Trimming stripped 6 bases from V and 4 bases from J, with 14 bases between. Per the germline V gene, CDR1 is SNHLY and CDR2 is FYNNEI. This CDR3 is built from 14 residues.